The TCR beta chain described here comes from a study of cytomegalovirus exposure and HLA in healthy donors. Study summary: Falling in the Caucasian-associated ancestry cluster were less than 85% of 398 genotyped donors. Points from the study as a whole: Upon later analysis, TCR association rates were observed to vary by HLA locus, being highest for DRB1 and lowest for HLA-C. An ancestry cluster, one associated with Asian ancestry, reportedly showed fewer N-insertions than the 666-donor mean in a later analysis.

A remark on this clone: The target antigen is unknown.

13 Jbeta primers and 60 Vbeta primers were used for the PCR. TCRdb's copy holds only in-frame clones and misses some; the assay was immunoSEQ multiplex PCR. This sample's table reports roughly 77,000 clones. The TCR was taken from a man aged 30 to 39 in good health and CMV-seronegative. Sequencing was performed on PBMCs.

The CDR3 region has the DNA TGTGCCACCAGCAGACTCACAGATACGCAGTATTTT. It encodes CATSRLTDTQYF. The chain combines TRBV15 with TRBJ2-3; D remains unclear. This CDR3 contains 12 residues. The ends were cut back, 2 bases at V and 2 bases at J, with 2 bases in the middle. Germline CDR1 LNHNV, CDR2 YYDKDF (reference sequence).